These 8 T cell receptor beta chains share one sample of origin, sequenced in a study of type 1 regulatory T cells. The antigens of these receptors remain unknown. TCRdb re-called the reads through MiXCR, storing one row per CDR3 protein. The data hold about 68,000 distinct CDR3 sequences, with about 62% observed a single time. Sequences were obtained from cultured T cells, either the whole culture or a sorted T cell fraction (not recorded which). Documented subset: Tr1-enriched cell product generated in vitro against host alloantigens. These receptors all come from a human donor in good health.

The genes are TRBV20-1 and TRBJ2-3, with 10 nucleotides matching TRBD2. Losses at the gene ends were 0 bases for V and 1 base for J; bases not matched to a gene: 10. Germline V gives CDR1 DFQATT, CDR2 SNEGSKA (reference sequence). This CDR3 comprises 18 residues. The CDR3 reads CSARDPVAGGLGTDTQYF. The DNA of the CDR3 is TGCAGTGCTAGAGATCCGGTAGCGGGAGGCTTGGGCACAGATACGCAGTATTTT.

CDR3 region: CASSLGDGSSYNEQFF. CDR3 DNA sequence: TGCGCCAGCAGCTTGGGTGACGGAAGCTCCTACAATGAGCAGTTCTTC. The chain carries TRBV5-1 and TRBJ2-1; D remains unclear. Deletions cut 0 bases from V and 0 bases from J, with 10 bases between. The CDR3 contains 16 residues. Germline CDR1 SGHRS, CDR2 YFSETQ. Looking up the rest from reference TRBV5-1 and TRBJ2-1 gives the full variable domain: KAGVTQTPRYLIKTRGQQVTLSCSPISGHRSVSWYQQTPGQGLQFLFEYFSETQRNKGNFPGRFSGRQFSNSRSEMNVSTLELGDSALYLCASSLGDGSSYNEQFFGPGTRLTVL.

V is TRBV18 and J is TRBJ1-5; D not certain. The CDR3 length is 13 residues. Trimming removed 2 bases from V and 6 bases from J, with 8 bases in between. Per germline, CDR1 KGHSH and CDR2 LQKENI. CDR3 sequence reads: CASSPGRIQPQHF. The CDR3 DNA reads as TGTGCCAGCTCACCAGGGCGCATTCAGCCCCAGCATTTT.

The chain recombines TRBV7-9 with TRBJ2-7; D tentatively fits TRBD1 or TRBD2 (6 bases each). Germline V gene data show CDR1 as SEHNR and CDR2 as FQNEAQ (reference sequence). This CDR3 has 14 amino acids. Trimming shortened V by 3 bases and J by 6 bases, and 15 bases separated the two germline ends. In DNA, the CDR3 is TGTGCCAGCAGCTTCGCCGGGGGCCGGCCCGAGCAGTACTTC. The encoded protein is CASSFAGGRPEQYF. Combining the CDR3 with reference TRBV7-9 and TRBJ2-7 gives the whole variable domain DTGVSQNPRHKITKRGQNVTFRCDPISEHNRLYWYRQTLGQGPEFLTYFQNEAQLEKSRLLSDRFSAERPKGSFSTLEIQRTEQGDSAMYLCASSFAGGRPEQYFGPGTRLTVT.

This clonotype was seen more than once but under ten times. The rearrangement uses TRBV28 and TRBJ2-3; maybe TRBD2 (5 bases). The CDR3 has 13 residues. CDR1 MDHEN and CDR2 SYDVKM come from the germline V gene. Trimming took off 7 bases at V and 2 bases at J, with 10 bases between the two ends. CDR3 protein: CASMLLATDTQYF. CDR3 in DNA: TGTGCCAGCATGTTGCTAGCCACAGATACGCAGTATTTT.

The rearrangement uses TRBV5-1 and TRBJ2-3, with D possibly being TRBD1 or TRBD2 (5 bases each). The V end was cut by 1 base, the J end by 0 bases, with 9 bases between. Germline V lookup: CDR1 SGHRS, CDR2 YFSETQ. CDR3 size: 15 residues. The CDR3 here is CASSLRGDSTDTQYF. The CDR3 DNA is TGCGCCAGCAGCTTGAGAGGGGATAGCACAGATACGCAGTATTTT.

The rearrangement uses TRBV18 and TRBJ1-2, with 8 bases aligning to TRBD1. With 5 bases clipped from V and 2 bases from J, the junction kept 7 bases outside the gene matches. CDR3 length: 15 amino acids. CDR1 is KGHSH, CDR2 LQKENI, per germline. The CDR3 DNA follows: TGTGCCAGCTCAACCATGGACAGGGCAAACTATGGCTACACCTTC. As protein: CASSTMDRANYGYTF.

The chain combines TRBV29-1 with TRBJ2-6; D call uncertain. CDR1 is SQVTM and CDR2 is ANQGSEA in the germline V gene. The CDR3 extends over 13 amino acids. V dropped 3 bases and J dropped 1 base, with 4 bases sitting between them. The CDR3 DNA sequence: TGCAGCGTTGAGGGATCTGGGGCCAACGTCCTGACTTTC. Amino acid sequence: CSVEGSGANVLTF.